This entry describes one TCR beta chain. Its specificity is unknown. V was clipped by 6 bases and J by 6 bases, with 20 bases between them. Germline assignment: CDR1 MDHEN and CDR2 SYDVKM. The CDR3 contains 15 residues. Profiling relied on immunoSEQ multiplex PCR, and the TCRdb table lists in-frame clones only, not all of them. The table lists around 30,000 clones, around 86% of them singletons. The sample originates from a study of PD-1 blockade in classical Hodgkin lymphoma. Study-wide background: Treatment was intravenous nivolumab, 3 mg/kg every 2 weeks, until progression.

Findings of the study overall: According to reports, newly diagnosed patients had lower baseline TCR diversity than healthy donors, and relapsed/refractory patients had lower baseline TCR diversity still. Significantly greater TCR diversity emerged by C4D1 in CD4+ cells but not CD8+ cells. Baseline diversity in complete responders resembled that of newly diagnosed patients.

Documented time point: cycle 4 day 1 (C4D1), after 6 weeks of nivolumab. With no exception, relapse followed autologous stem cell transplantation in all patients, and brentuximab vedotin exposure varied. Investigators isolated CD4+ T cells from thawed PBMCs through magnetic negative selection. The chain links TRBV28 to TRBJ1-1; possibly TRBD1 for D (6 bases). Source: CD4+ T cells from blood, taken before the fourth cycle of nivolumab. The clonotype originates from a human donor with classical Hodgkin lymphoma. The CDR3 region is CASRPLGGRSSEAFF. Here the CDR3 DNA reads TGTGCCAGCAGGCCCCTAGGGGGGAGAAGCTCTGAAGCTTTCTTT.